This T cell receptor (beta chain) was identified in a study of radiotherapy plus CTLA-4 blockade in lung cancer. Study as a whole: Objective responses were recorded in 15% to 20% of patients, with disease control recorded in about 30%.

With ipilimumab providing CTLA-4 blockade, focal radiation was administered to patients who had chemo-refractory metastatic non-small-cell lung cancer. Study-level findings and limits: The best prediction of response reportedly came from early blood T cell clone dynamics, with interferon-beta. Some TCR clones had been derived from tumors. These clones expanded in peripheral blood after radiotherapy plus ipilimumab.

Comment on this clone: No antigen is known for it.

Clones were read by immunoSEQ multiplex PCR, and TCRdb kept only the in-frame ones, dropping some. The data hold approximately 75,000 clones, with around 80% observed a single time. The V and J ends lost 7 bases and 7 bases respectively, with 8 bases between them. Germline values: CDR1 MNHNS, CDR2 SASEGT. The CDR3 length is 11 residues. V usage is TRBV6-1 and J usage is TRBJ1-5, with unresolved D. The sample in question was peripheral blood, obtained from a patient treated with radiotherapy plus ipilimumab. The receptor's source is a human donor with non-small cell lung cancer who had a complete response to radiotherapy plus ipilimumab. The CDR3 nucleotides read TGTGCCAGCAAGGGATACCAGCCCCAGCATTTT. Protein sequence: CASKGYQPQHF.